The 4 T cell receptor beta chains presented below share a single source sample, sequenced in a study of CD8 T cells in ankylosing spondylitis. These receptors have no identified antigens. Study outcomes and limitations: Typical of ankylosing spondylitis blood, it appeared, was a TCR beta motif of fewer than 10 highly homologous variants.

One entry per CDR3 protein results from TCRdb running MiXCR on the 5' RACE reads. The table lists roughly 440,000 distinct CDR3 sequences, 15% to 20% of them singletons. Sequenced material: blood, either unsorted or a sorted T cell fraction (not recorded which). The receptors stem from a male donor with ankylosing spondylitis.

The V and J genes are TRBV7-9 and TRBJ1-5, with D tentatively TRBD1 (5 bases). The germline gives CDR1 SEHNR, CDR2 FQNEAQ (reference sequence). CDR3 size: 14 residues. Deletions cut 5 bases from V and 4 bases from J, with 12 bases between. The CDR3 loop is CASSTGDPNQPQHF. CDR3 nucleotide sequence: TGTGCCAGCAGCACGGGGGACCCGAATCAGCCCCAGCATTTT.

The table lists this clonotype with a few counts. This rearrangement joins TRBV12-3 or TRBV12-4 to TRBJ2-7; a possible D gene is TRBD1 (6 bases). There are 14 residues in the CDR3. Between the trimmed V and J ends, which lost 7 bases and 4 bases, there was a span of 17 bases. The CDR3 here is CASMQGSLFYEQYF. The CDR3 DNA reads TGTGCCAGCATGCAGGGGTCCCTTTTTTACGAGCAGTACTTC.

The CDR3 DNA reads as TGTGCCACCAGCGGGACAGGGCGGAGGCAGTACTTC. Its protein is CATSGTGRRQYF. The chain uses TRBV24-1 and TRBJ2-7; 9 nucleotides match TRBD1. The trim removed 7 bases at V and 9 bases at J, leaving 6 bases unmatched. Germline CDR1 reads KGHDR; CDR2 reads SFDVKD. The length of the CDR3 is 12 residues.

The chain combines TRBV4-3 with TRBJ2-1; 10 bases line up with TRBD2. With V trimmed by 2 bases and J by 7 bases, 14 bases remained unmatched. The CDR3 loop spans 18 amino acids. Germline CDR1 is LGHNA and CDR2 is YSLEER. The CDR3 sequence is CASSQRIAGTSDRNEQFF. The CDR3 DNA reads as TGCGCCAGCAGCCAACGAATTGCCGGGACTAGCGATAGGAATGAGCAGTTCTTC.